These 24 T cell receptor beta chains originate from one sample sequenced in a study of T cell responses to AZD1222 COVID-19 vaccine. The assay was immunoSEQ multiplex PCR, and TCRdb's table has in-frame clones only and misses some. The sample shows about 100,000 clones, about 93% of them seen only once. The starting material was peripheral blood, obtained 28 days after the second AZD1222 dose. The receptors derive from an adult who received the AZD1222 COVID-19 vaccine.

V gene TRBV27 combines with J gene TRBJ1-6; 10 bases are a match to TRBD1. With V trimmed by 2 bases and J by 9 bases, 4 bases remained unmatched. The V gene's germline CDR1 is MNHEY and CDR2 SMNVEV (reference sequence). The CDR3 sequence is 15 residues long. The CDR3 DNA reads TGTGCCAGCAGTTTAGGGACAGGGGTGGGTTCACCCCTCCACTTT. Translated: CASSLGTGVGSPLHF.

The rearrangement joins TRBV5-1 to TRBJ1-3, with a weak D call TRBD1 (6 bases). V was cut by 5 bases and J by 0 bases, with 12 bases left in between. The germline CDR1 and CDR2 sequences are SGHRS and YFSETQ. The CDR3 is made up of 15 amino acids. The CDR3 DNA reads TGCGCCAGCAGATCCGACAGGACCTCTGGAAACACCATATATTTT. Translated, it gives CASRSDRTSGNTIYF.

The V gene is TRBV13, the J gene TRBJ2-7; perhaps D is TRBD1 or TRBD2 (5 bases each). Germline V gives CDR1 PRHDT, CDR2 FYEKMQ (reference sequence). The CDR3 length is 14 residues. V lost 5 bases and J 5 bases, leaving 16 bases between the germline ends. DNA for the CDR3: TGTGCCAGCAGCCCGGGGCTGAACCCCCACGAGCAGTACTTC. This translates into CASSPGLNPHEQYF.

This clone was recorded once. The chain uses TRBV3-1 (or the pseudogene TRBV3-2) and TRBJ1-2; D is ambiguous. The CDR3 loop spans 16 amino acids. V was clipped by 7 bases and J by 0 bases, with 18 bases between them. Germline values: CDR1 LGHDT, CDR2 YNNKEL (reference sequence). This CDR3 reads CASTLGSDGANYGYTF. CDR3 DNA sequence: TGTGCCAGCACCCTGGGCAGCGATGGAGCTAACTATGGCTACACCTTC.

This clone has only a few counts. The CDR3 DNA reads TGTGCCAGCAGCTTAAGTGCGGGGGGAACAGATACGCAGTATTTT. Translating it yields CASSLSAGGTDTQYF. The chain is built from TRBV7-9 and TRBJ2-3, with 8 positions matching TRBD2. This CDR3 region has 15 residues. V shed 2 bases and J 3 bases; nucleotides not matched to a gene: 4. Per the germline V gene, CDR1 is SEHNR and CDR2 is FQNEAQ (reference sequence).

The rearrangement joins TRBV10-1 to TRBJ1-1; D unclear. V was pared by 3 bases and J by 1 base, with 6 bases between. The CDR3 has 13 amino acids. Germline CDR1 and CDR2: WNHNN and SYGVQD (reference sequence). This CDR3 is CASSDSKNTEAFF. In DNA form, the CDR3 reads TGCGCCAGCAGTGATTCCAAGAACACTGAAGCTTTCTTT.

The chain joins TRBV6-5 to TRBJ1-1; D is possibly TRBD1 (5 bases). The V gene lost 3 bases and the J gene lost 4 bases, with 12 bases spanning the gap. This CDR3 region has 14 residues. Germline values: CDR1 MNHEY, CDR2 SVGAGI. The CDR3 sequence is CASSYDDRVTEAFF. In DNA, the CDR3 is TGTGCCAGCAGTTATGACGACAGAGTCACTGAAGCTTTCTTT.

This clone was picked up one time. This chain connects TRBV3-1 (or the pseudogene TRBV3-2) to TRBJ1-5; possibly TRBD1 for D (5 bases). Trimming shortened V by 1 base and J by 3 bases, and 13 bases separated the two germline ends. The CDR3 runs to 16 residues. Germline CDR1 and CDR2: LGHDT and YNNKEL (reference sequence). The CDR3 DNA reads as TGTGCCAGCAGCCAAGGAGGGTCGGGACTCAATCAGCCCCAGCATTTT. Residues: CASSQGGSGLNQPQHF.

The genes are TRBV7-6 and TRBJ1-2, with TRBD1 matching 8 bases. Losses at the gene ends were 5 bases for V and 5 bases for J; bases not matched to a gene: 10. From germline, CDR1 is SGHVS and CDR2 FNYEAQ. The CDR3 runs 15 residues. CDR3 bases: TGTGCCAGCAGCCGCTCGACAGGGGCACCTTATGGCTACACCTTC. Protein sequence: CASSRSTGAPYGYTF. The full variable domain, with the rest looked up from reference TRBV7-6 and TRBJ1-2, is GAGVSQSPRYKVTKRGQDVALRCDPISGHVSLYWYRQALGQGPEFLTYFNYEAQQDKSGLPNDRFSAERPEGSISTLTIQRTEQRDSAMYRCASSRSTGAPYGYTFGSGTRLTVV.

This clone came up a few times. CDR3 in DNA: TGTGCCATCAGTGAGTCACAGGATTTGAACACTGAAGCTTTCTTT. Translated: CAISESQDLNTEAFF. The chain combines TRBV10-3 with TRBJ1-1, with a tentative D call TRBD1 (5 bases). Germline V gene sequence: CDR1 ENHRY, CDR2 SYGVKD. Trimming shortened V by 0 bases and J by 0 bases, and 8 bases separated the two germline ends. CDR3 length equals 15 residues.

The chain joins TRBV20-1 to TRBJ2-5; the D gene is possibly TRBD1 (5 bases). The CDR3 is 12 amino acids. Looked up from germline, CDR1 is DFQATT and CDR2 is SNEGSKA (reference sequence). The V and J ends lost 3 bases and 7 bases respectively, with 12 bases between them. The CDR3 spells CSASPLRGTQYF. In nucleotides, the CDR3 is TGCAGTGCTAGTCCTTTAAGGGGGACCCAGTACTTC.

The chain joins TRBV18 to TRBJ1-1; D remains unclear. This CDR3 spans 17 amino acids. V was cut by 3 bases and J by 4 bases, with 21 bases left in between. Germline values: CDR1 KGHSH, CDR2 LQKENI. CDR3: CASSPLTQRRNSTEAFF. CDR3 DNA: TGTGCCAGCTCACCTTTGACGCAGCGCCGTAACAGCACTGAAGCTTTCTTT.

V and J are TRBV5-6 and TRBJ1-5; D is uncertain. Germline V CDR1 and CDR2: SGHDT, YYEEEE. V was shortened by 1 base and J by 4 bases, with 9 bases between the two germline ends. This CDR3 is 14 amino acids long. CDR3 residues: CASSLRSPNQPQHF. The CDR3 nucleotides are TGTGCCAGCAGCTTGAGGTCTCCTAATCAGCCCCAGCATTTT.

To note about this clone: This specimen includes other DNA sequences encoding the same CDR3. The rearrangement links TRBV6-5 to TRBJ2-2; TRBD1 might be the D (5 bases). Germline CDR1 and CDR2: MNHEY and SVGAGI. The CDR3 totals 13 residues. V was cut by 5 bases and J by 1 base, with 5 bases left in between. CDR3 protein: CASSTGNTGELFF. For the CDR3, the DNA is TGTGCCAGCAGTACAGGGAACACCGGGGAGCTGTTTTTT.

CDR3 bases: TGTGCCACCAACCCTTTATCTAACCGATATAATTCACCCCTCCACTTT. Its protein product is CATNPLSNRYNSPLHF. J is TRBJ1-6 and V is TRBV24-1; D not certain. V was pared by 8 bases and J by 4 bases, with 17 bases between. From germline, CDR1 is KGHDR and CDR2 SFDVKD. The CDR3 loop spans 16 amino acids.

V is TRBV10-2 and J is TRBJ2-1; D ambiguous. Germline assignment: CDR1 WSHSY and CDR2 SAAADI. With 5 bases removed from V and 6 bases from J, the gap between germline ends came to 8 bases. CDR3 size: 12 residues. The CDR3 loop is CASSRGGNEQFF. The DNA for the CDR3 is TGCGCCAGCAGTCGCGGCGGCAATGAGCAGTTCTTC.

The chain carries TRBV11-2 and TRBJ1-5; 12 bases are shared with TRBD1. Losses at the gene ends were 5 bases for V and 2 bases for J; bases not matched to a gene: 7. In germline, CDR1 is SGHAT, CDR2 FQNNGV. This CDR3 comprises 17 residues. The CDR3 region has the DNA TGTGCCAGCAGCCCGGGACAGGGGGCTATCGGCAATCAGCCCCAGCATTTT. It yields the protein CASSPGQGAIGNQPQHF.

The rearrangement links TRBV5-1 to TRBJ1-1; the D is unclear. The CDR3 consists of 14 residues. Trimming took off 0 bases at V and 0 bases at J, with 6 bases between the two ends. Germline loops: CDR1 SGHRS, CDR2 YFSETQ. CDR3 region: CASSLGPMNTEAFF. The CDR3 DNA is TGCGCCAGCAGCTTGGGACCGATGAACACTGAAGCTTTCTTT.

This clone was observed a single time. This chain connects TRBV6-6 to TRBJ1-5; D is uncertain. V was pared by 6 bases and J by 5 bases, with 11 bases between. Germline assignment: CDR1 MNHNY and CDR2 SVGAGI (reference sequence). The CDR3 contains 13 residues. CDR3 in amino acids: CASSLTRDQPQHF. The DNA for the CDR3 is TGTGCCAGCAGCCTGACTCGAGATCAGCCCCAGCATTTT.

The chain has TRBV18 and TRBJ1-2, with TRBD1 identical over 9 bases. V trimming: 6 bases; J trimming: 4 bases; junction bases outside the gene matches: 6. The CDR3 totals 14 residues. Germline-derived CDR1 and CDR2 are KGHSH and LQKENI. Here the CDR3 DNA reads TGTGCCAGCTCCCGGACAGGGGAGCGCTATGGCTACACCTTC. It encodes CASSRTGERYGYTF.

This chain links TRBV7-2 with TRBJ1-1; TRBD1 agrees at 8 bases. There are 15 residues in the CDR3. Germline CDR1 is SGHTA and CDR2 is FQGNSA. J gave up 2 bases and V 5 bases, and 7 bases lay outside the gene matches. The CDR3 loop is CASSPRTGSNTEAFF. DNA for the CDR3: TGTGCCAGCAGCCCGCGGACAGGGAGCAACACTGAAGCTTTCTTT.

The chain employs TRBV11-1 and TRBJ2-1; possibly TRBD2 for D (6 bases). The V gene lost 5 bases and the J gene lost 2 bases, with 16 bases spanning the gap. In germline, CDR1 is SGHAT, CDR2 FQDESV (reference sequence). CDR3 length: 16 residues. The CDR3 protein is CASSPGDSTAYNEQFF. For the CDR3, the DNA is TGTGCCAGCAGCCCCGGGGACTCCACTGCCTACAATGAGCAGTTCTTC.

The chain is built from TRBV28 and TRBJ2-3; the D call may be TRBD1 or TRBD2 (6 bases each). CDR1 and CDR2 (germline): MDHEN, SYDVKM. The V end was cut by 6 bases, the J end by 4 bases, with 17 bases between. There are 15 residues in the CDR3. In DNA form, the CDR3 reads TGTGCCAGCAGCCGCTTCGGGGGCGGCGCAGATACGCAGTATTTT. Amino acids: CASSRFGGGADTQYF.

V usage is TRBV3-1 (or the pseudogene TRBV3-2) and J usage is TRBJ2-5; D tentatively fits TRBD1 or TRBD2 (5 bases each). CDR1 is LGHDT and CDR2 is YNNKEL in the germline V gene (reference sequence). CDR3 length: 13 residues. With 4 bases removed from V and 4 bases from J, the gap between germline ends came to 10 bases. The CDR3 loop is CASSPSGAETQYF. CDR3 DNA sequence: TGTGCCAGCAGCCCGTCCGGGGCAGAGACCCAGTACTTC.